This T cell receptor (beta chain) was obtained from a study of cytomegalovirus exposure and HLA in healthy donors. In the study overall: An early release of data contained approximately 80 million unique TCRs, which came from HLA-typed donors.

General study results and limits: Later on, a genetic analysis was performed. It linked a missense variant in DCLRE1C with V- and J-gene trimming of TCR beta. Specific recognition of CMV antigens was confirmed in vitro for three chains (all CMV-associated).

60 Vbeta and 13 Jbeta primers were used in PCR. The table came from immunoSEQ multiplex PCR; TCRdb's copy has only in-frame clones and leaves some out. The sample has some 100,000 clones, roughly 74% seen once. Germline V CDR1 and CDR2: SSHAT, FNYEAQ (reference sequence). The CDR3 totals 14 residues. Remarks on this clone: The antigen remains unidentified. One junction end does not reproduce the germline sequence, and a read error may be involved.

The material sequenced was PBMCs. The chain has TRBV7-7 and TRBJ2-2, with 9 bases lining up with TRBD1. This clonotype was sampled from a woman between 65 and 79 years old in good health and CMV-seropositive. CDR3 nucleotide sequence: TGTGCTAGCAGCCAGGGACAGGGACCCGGGGAGCTGTTTTTT. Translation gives CASSQGQGPGELFF.